The 16 T cell receptor beta chains given below trace back to one sample, sequenced in a study of shared clonotypes between healthy human individuals. The protocol was immunoSEQ multiplex PCR, while the TCRdb copy is restricted to in-frame clones and leaves out a portion. The repertoire holds 2 million to 3 million clones, with roughly 93% as singletons. The sample was naive CD4+ T cells from PBMCs. Regarding subset: CD45RA+ positively selected. All receptors come from a man younger than 30 in good health. Some clones in this sample may be carry-over from other donors' samples.

This clone is a singleton in its sample. The rearrangement joins TRBV4-1 to TRBJ2-2; possibly TRBD2 for D (5 bases). The CDR3 has 15 residues. CDR1 and CDR2 (germline): MGHRA, YSYEKL. V gave up 5 bases and J gave up 5 bases, with 15 bases separating them. The CDR3 DNA reads as TGCGCCAGCAGCTCCCCCGGCGGGTTAACCGGGGAGCTGTTTTTT. Its protein is CASSSPGGLTGELFF.

This sequence joins TRBV5-1 and TRBJ2-2, with D perhaps TRBD1 (5 bases). This CDR3 spans 15 amino acids. V gave up 0 bases and J gave up 3 bases, with 9 bases separating them. Germline CDR1 reads SGHRS; CDR2 reads YFSETQ. The DNA of the CDR3 is TGCGCCAGCAGCTTGGCCAGGGAAGACACCGGGGAGCTGTTTTTT. It specifies CASSLAREDTGELFF.

V is TRBV5-1 and J is TRBJ2-4; weak D call: TRBD2 (5 bases). Germline V lookup: CDR1 SGHRS, CDR2 YFSETQ. The CDR3 consists of 14 residues. V was clipped by 4 bases and J by 4 bases, with 12 bases between them. CDR3 sequence (DNA): TGCGCCAGCAGCCGGTCGCCGGGGAAAAACATTCAGTACTTC. Protein product: CASSRSPGKNIQYF.

The chain combines TRBV5-1 with TRBJ2-7, with a weak D call TRBD1 (6 bases). V was clipped by 2 bases and J by 0 bases, with 12 bases between them. Germline V lookup: CDR1 SGHRS, CDR2 YFSETQ. There are 15 residues in the CDR3. In DNA, the CDR3 is TGCGCCAGCAGCTTTAGAGACAGGTCCTCCTACGAGCAGTACTTC. Its protein product is CASSFRDRSSYEQYF.

The rearrangement links TRBV28 to TRBJ2-3; unclear D gene. The CDR3 runs to 13 residues. Trimming shortened V by 1 base and J by 0 bases, and 2 bases separated the two germline ends. In germline, CDR1 is MDHEN, CDR2 SYDVKM. The CDR3: CASSLYSTDTQYF. CDR3 nucleotide sequence: TGTGCCAGCAGTTTATACAGCACAGATACGCAGTATTTT.

The V and J genes are TRBV7-9 and TRBJ2-1; 8 nucleotides align to TRBD1. Trimming at V came to 4 bases and at J to 6 bases, leaving 8 bases not matched to a gene. Looked up from germline, CDR1 is SEHNR and CDR2 is FQNEAQ (reference sequence). The CDR3 runs 15 residues. The DNA for the CDR3 is TGTGCCAGCAGCTCTAGACAGGGGTCGCGCAATGAGCAGTTCTTC. It is translated as CASSSRQGSRNEQFF.

The gene calls are TRBV7-9 and TRBJ1-1; the match to TRBD1 covers 7 bases. This CDR3 spans 14 amino acids. CDR1 is SEHNR and CDR2 is FQNEAQ in the germline V gene (reference sequence). With 5 bases clipped from V and 1 base from J, the junction kept 4 bases outside the gene matches. The CDR3: CASSRQGGNTEAFF. CDR3 nucleotides: TGTGCCAGCAGCAGACAGGGTGGGAACACTGAAGCTTTCTTT.

The rearrangement links TRBV25-1 to TRBJ2-1; 8 bases map to TRBD1. CDR3 length: 16 amino acids. Per germline, CDR1 MGHDK and CDR2 SYGVNS. Unmatched junction bases numbered 12, after V lost 4 bases and J lost 7 bases. The CDR3 region is CASSGRTGWVGNEQFF. CDR3 nucleotides: TGTGCCAGCAGTGGAAGGACAGGGTGGGTAGGGAATGAGCAGTTCTTC.

The chain combines TRBV7-8 with TRBJ2-1, with a tentative D call TRBD1 (5 bases). CDR1 SGHVS and CDR2 FQNEAQ come from the germline V gene. This CDR3 region has 16 residues. With 3 bases removed from V and 0 bases from J, the gap between germline ends came to 12 bases. DNA of the CDR3: TGTGCCAGCAGCTTTAGATCACAGGCCTCCTACAATGAGCAGTTCTTC. Amino acid sequence: CASSFRSQASYNEQFF.

This chain joins TRBV7-3 and TRBJ1-2; 8 nucleotides match TRBD1. CDR3 length: 15 residues. Germline-derived CDR1 and CDR2 are SGHTA and FQGTGA. With 4 bases clipped from V and 4 bases from J, the junction kept 8 bases outside the gene matches. The CDR3 nucleotides read TGTGCCAGCAGCTCCCCCGGACAGGGTGTCTATGGCTACACCTTC. Residues: CASSSPGQGVYGYTF. Using reference TRBV7-3 and TRBJ1-2 for the parts outside the CDR3, the full variable domain is GAGVSQTPSNKVTEKGKYVELRCDPISGHTALYWYRQSLGQGPEFLIYFQGTGAADDSGLPNDRFFAVRPEGSVSTLKIQRTERGDSAVYLCASSSPGQGVYGYTFGSGTRLTVV.

This chain joins TRBV19 and TRBJ2-1; unclear D gene. Germline-derived CDR1 and CDR2 are LNHDA and SQIVND (reference sequence). V lost 7 bases to trimming and J lost 9 bases, with 16 bases between them. This CDR3 region has 13 residues. In DNA form, the CDR3 reads TGTGCCAGTATTGTAGCAGTCTGGGGTGAGCAGTTCTTC. The encoded protein is CASIVAVWGEQFF.

The chain uses TRBV10-3 and TRBJ2-7, with a weak D call TRBD1 (6 bases). The germline V gene has CDR1 ENHRY and CDR2 SYGVKD. V was clipped by 5 bases and J by 2 bases, with 13 bases between them. The CDR3 consists of 14 residues. The CDR3, as DNA: TGTGCCATCAGTTTAACAGGGCCCACCTACGAGCAGTACTTC. It specifies CAISLTGPTYEQYF.

The chain uses TRBV5-1 and TRBJ1-1; D is undetermined. CDR3 length: 14 residues. CDR1 and CDR2 from the germline V gene are SGHRS and YFSETQ. Trimming removed 2 bases from V and 1 base from J, with 9 bases in between. The CDR3 region is CASSLISGNTEAFF. CDR3 coding DNA: TGCGCCAGCAGCTTAATATCAGGGAACACTGAAGCTTTCTTT.

This chain uses TRBV30 with TRBJ1-6, with D possibly being TRBD1 (5 bases). Germline V gene lookup returns CDR1 GTSNPN and CDR2 SVGIG (reference sequence). The V and J ends lost 4 bases and 13 bases respectively, with 14 bases between them. The length of the CDR3 is 12 residues. CDR3 nucleotides: TGTGCCTGGACTCGGGGCAAGGGGCCCCTCCACTTT. It yields the protein CAWTRGKGPLHF. Filled out from reference TRBV30 and TRBJ1-6, the complete variable domain reads SQTIHQWPATLVQPVGSPLSLECTVEGTSNPNLYWYRQAAGRGLQLLFYSVGIGQISSEVPQNLSASRPQDRQFILSSKKLLLSDSGFYLCAWTRGKGPLHFGNGTRLTVT.

The chain recombines TRBV6-5 with TRBJ2-1; D unresolved. This CDR3 spans 15 amino acids. The germline CDR1 and CDR2 sequences are MNHEY and SVGAGI. V lost 6 bases and J lost 0, with 12 bases in between. The CDR3 protein is CASSPHSASYNEQFF. The CDR3 nucleotides are TGTGCCAGCAGCCCCCACTCGGCCTCCTACAATGAGCAGTTCTTC.

This chain joins TRBV7-9 and TRBJ1-4; D is ambiguous. The CDR3 is 14 amino acids. V dropped 3 bases and J dropped 5 bases, with 10 bases sitting between them. The germline gives CDR1 SEHNR, CDR2 FQNEAQ (reference sequence). CDR3 sequence (DNA): TGTGCCAGCAGCTTTTCAGTTGGAAATGAAAAACTGTTTTTT. Translated: CASSFSVGNEKLFF.